These T cell receptor beta chains were read from a single sample in a study of blood T cell repertoires in COVID-19. Assay used: immunoSEQ multiplex PCR; TCRdb lists only in-frame clones, some missing. The table lists approximately 230,000 clones, 85% to 90% of them singletons, with roughly 1.4% in the top ten. Sequencing used peripheral blood. These receptors were obtained from a man older than 75 with acute or convalescent COVID-19. The CDR3 runs from the conserved cysteine through the conserved F or W. Each record gives: V gene, D gene, J gene, clone size, CDR3 DNA, CDR3 protein. D genes are given only for firm matches. The listing skips clone size in some rows; elsewhere it reads once, few, many or a size class.

v_call: TRBV11-2; d_call: .; j_call: TRBJ2-3; clone_size: .; cdr3_nt: TGTGCCAGCAGCTTGGACAGCCGTTCATCGTATTTT; cdr3_aa: CASSLDSRSSYF
v_call: TRBV4-3; d_call: TRBD1; j_call: TRBJ2-1; clone_size: .; cdr3_nt: TGCGCCAGCAGCCAAGATCCGGGACAGGGGGCATTTAATGAGCAGTTCTTC; cdr3_aa: CASSQDPGQGAFNEQFF
v_call: TRBV28; d_call: TRBD1; j_call: TRBJ1-5; clone_size: few; cdr3_nt: TGTGCCAGCAGTTTCCGAGGACAGGGTCGCAATCAGCCCCAGCATTTT; cdr3_aa: CASSFRGQGRNQPQHF
v_call: TRBV25-1; d_call: TRBD2; j_call: TRBJ2-2; clone_size: .; cdr3_nt: TGTGCCAGCAGTGAATTTACAGCGGGGCCCGGGGAGCTGTTTTTT; cdr3_aa: CASSEFTAGPGELFF
v_call: TRBV6-2/TRBV6-3; d_call: TRBD2; j_call: TRBJ2-7; clone_size: .; cdr3_nt: TGTGCCAGCAGTTACGACCTAGCGGGAGGACTCTCCTACGAGCAGTACTTC; cdr3_aa: CASSYDLAGGLSYEQYF
v_call: TRBV20-1; d_call: .; j_call: TRBJ2-3; clone_size: .; cdr3_nt: TGCAGTGCTAGTCCGGTCGGGTACACAGATACGCAGTATTTT; cdr3_aa: CSASPVGYTDTQYF
v_call: TRBV5-1; d_call: .; j_call: TRBJ2-5; clone_size: .; cdr3_nt: TGCGCCAGCAGCTTAAATCTAGGAGAGACCCAGTACTTC; cdr3_aa: CASSLNLGETQYF
v_call: TRBV28; d_call: TRBD2; j_call: TRBJ2-7; clone_size: .; cdr3_nt: TGTGCCAGCAGTCCCCCGGGGAGGGGAGGGTACGAGCAGTACTTC; cdr3_aa: CASSPPGRGGYEQYF
v_call: TRBV7-3; d_call: .; j_call: TRBJ2-3; clone_size: .; cdr3_nt: TGTGCCAGCAGCTTAAGTTCTAGCCCCACAGATACGCAGTATTTT; cdr3_aa: CASSLSSSPTDTQYF
v_call: TRBV11-3; d_call: TRBD1; j_call: TRBJ2-1; clone_size: .; cdr3_nt: TGTGCCAGCAGCTTAGGGGGACAGCGTCCCTACAATGAGCAGTTCTTC; cdr3_aa: CASSLGGQRPYNEQFF
v_call: TRBV15; d_call: TRBD2; j_call: TRBJ2-7; clone_size: .; cdr3_nt: TGTGCCACCAGCAGAGCTAGCGGGGGGGCCTACGAGCAGTACTTC; cdr3_aa: CATSRASGGAYEQYF
v_call: TRBV4-1; d_call: .; j_call: TRBJ2-2; clone_size: .; cdr3_nt: TGCGCCAGCAGCTTTCAGGGAAGCACCGGGGAGCTGTTTTTT; cdr3_aa: CASSFQGSTGELFF
v_call: TRBV29-1; d_call: TRBD1; j_call: TRBJ1-2; clone_size: few; cdr3_nt: TGCAGCGTTGAACCTGGACAGGGTGGGACCTATGGCTACACCTTC; cdr3_aa: CSVEPGQGGTYGYTF
v_call: TRBV6-1; d_call: .; j_call: TRBJ1-3; clone_size: .; cdr3_nt: TGTGCCAGCAGTGACGGTTACAGGTTAGGAAACACCATATATTTT; cdr3_aa: CASSDGYRLGNTIYF
v_call: TRBV29-1; d_call: .; j_call: TRBJ1-3; clone_size: .; cdr3_nt: TGCAGCGTTGACGGGGTCTCCGGAAACACCATATATTTT; cdr3_aa: CSVDGVSGNTIYF
v_call: TRBV5-1; d_call: TRBD1; j_call: TRBJ2-7; clone_size: .; cdr3_nt: TGCGCCAGCAGCTTGGCCCGGGACAGAGCCTACGAGCAGTACTTC; cdr3_aa: CASSLARDRAYEQYF
v_call: TRBV27; d_call: TRBD1; j_call: TRBJ1-5; clone_size: .; cdr3_nt: TGTGCCAGCAGCCCGGGACAGGGCAATCAGCCCCAGCATTTT; cdr3_aa: CASSPGQGNQPQHF
v_call: TRBV20-1; d_call: .; j_call: TRBJ1-5; clone_size: .; cdr3_nt: TGCAGTGCTAGTAGGAGAGGCAATCAGCCCCAGCATTTT; cdr3_aa: CSASRRGNQPQHF
v_call: TRBV20-1; d_call: .; j_call: TRBJ1-1; clone_size: once; cdr3_nt: TGCAGTGCTAGTACCAACAGGGCTGAAGCTTTCTTT; cdr3_aa: CSASTNRAEAFF
v_call: TRBV7-2; d_call: TRBD2; j_call: TRBJ2-3; clone_size: .; cdr3_nt: TGTGCCAGCAGCTTAAGTATAGCGGGAGTTGAAGATACGCAGTATTTT; cdr3_aa: CASSLSIAGVEDTQYF
v_call: TRBV5-1; d_call: .; j_call: TRBJ1-4; clone_size: .; cdr3_nt: TGCGCCAGCAGCGACCCGGGGAGAACTAATGAAAAACTGTTTTTT; cdr3_aa: CASSDPGRTNEKLFF
v_call: TRBV7-2; d_call: TRBD1; j_call: TRBJ1-4; clone_size: .; cdr3_nt: TGTGCCAGCAGCTTAGTCGGACAGGTCGATCAACTGTTTTTT; cdr3_aa: CASSLVGQVDQLFF
v_call: TRBV11-2; d_call: TRBD2; j_call: TRBJ2-3; clone_size: .; cdr3_nt: TGTGCCAGCAGCTTTTGGGCTAGCGGAACTAGCACAGATACGCAGTATTTT; cdr3_aa: CASSFWASGTSTDTQYF
v_call: TRBV6-5; d_call: .; j_call: TRBJ1-6; clone_size: .; cdr3_nt: TGTGCCAGCAGGTTAACAGGCAATTCACCCCTCCACTTT; cdr3_aa: CASRLTGNSPLHF
v_call: TRBV3-1/TRBV3-2; d_call: TRBD1; j_call: TRBJ1-2; clone_size: .; cdr3_nt: TGTGCCAGCAGCCCAGGACAGGCGGATTACACCTTC; cdr3_aa: CASSPGQADYTF
v_call: TRBV7-3; d_call: .; j_call: TRBJ2-1; clone_size: .; cdr3_nt: TGTGCCAGCAGCCCCCAATTGAGCTCCTACAATGAGCAGTTCTTC; cdr3_aa: CASSPQLSSYNEQFF